One and the same sample provided the 9 T cell receptor beta chains below, sequenced in a study of CD8 T cells in Susac syndrome. Roughly 0.45 to 1 ug RNA was reverse transcribed with random hexamers. TCRdb re-called the immunoSEQ multiplex PCR reads through MiXCR, storing one row per CDR3 protein. The repertoire holds around 170,000 distinct CDR3 sequences, with approximately 94% as singletons. The sequencing input was CD4+ T cells from PBMCs. The source is a human donor with Susac syndrome.

The chain carries TRBV20-1 and TRBJ2-3; maybe TRBD2 (5 bases). CDR1 DFQATT and CDR2 SNEGSKA come from the germline V gene (reference sequence). The CDR3 is 14 residues long. Trimming removed 1 base from V and 2 bases from J, with 10 bases in between. CDR3 nucleotide sequence: TGCAGTGCTAGAGGACTAACAAACACAGATACGCAGTATTTT. Its translation: CSARGLTNTDTQYF.

The J gene is TRBJ2-3, the V gene TRBV20-1, with D possibly being TRBD2 (6 bases). The length of the CDR3 is 13 residues. The V end was cut by 6 bases, the J end by 4 bases, with 14 bases between. CDR1 is DFQATT, CDR2 SNEGSKA, per germline (reference sequence). The CDR3 loop is CSAPRLGPDTQYF. Written as DNA, the CDR3 is TGCAGTGCCCCGCGACTAGGACCAGATACGCAGTATTTT.

This sequence joins TRBV20-1 and TRBJ2-7, with D hard to call. Germline CDR1 DFQATT, CDR2 SNEGSKA (reference sequence). V shed 3 bases and J shed 3 bases, with 9 bases lying between them. CDR3 length: 12 amino acids. The CDR3 here is CSASDTVYEQYF. Written as DNA, the CDR3 is TGCAGTGCTAGTGATACAGTCTACGAGCAGTACTTC.

This chain joins TRBV7-8 and TRBJ2-4; TRBD1 might be the D (5 bases). Germline CDR1 is SGHVS and CDR2 is FQNEAQ. The CDR3 consists of 15 residues. Between the trimmed V and J ends, which lost 1 base and 5 bases, there was a span of 12 bases. CDR3 DNA sequence: TGTGCCAGCAGCTTAGGACAGCTAATCGAAAACATTCAGTACTTC. It encodes CASSLGQLIENIQYF.

The gene calls are TRBV11-2 and TRBJ2-7, with D possibly being TRBD2 (6 bases). V lost 6 bases, J lost 2 bases, and 17 bases lay in between. The CDR3 extends over 15 amino acids. Germline V gives CDR1 SGHAT, CDR2 FQNNGV. The CDR3 region has the DNA TGTGCCAGCAGGCACACCGGGACTTCCGCCTACGAGCAGTACTTC. It translates to CASRHTGTSAYEQYF.

This clonotype was found once. The rearrangement links TRBV2 to TRBJ2-3; perhaps TRBD1 as D (6 bases). The CDR3 is made up of 14 amino acids. Germline CDR1 SNHLY, CDR2 FYNNEI. V dropped 6 bases and J dropped 6 bases, with 16 bases sitting between them. CDR3 coding DNA: TGTGCCAGCAGAGACTCAACAGGGTACGATACGCAGTATTTT. It translates to CASRDSTGYDTQYF. Variable domain in full (rest from reference TRBV2 and TRBJ2-3): EPEVTQTPSHQVTQMGQEVILRCVPISNHLYFYWYRQILGQKVEFLVSFYNNEISEKSEIFDDQFSVERPDGSNFTLKIRSTKLEDSAMYFCASRDSTGYDTQYFGPGTRLTVL.

This clonotype is a singleton in its sample. The V gene is TRBV19, the J gene TRBJ1-5; weak D call: TRBD1 (5 bases). CDR1 is LNHDA and CDR2 is SQIVND in the germline V gene (reference sequence). Trimming stripped 4 bases from V and 3 bases from J, with 13 bases between. The CDR3 sequence is 15 residues long. CDR3 coding DNA: TGTGCCAGTAGTAACCGACAGACAGTCAATCAGCCCCAGCATTTT. This encodes CASSNRQTVNQPQHF.

The chain couples TRBV30 to TRBJ2-4; D is unclear. Between the trimmed V and J ends, which lost 0 bases and 13 bases, there was a span of 13 bases. The CDR3 has 12 amino acids. The germline gives CDR1 GTSNPN, CDR2 SVGIG (reference sequence). The CDR3 DNA sequence: TGTGCCTGGAGTGTACTGGGTCAGTTACAGTACTTC. Encoded protein: CAWSVLGQLQYF.

Regarding this clonotype: The CDR3 does not close with the conserved phenylalanine or tryptophan, likely indicating a read error. V and J are TRBV12-3 or TRBV12-4 and TRBJ1-1, with D possibly being TRBD1 (5 bases). This CDR3 comprises 11 residues. Trimming took off 5 bases at V and 7 bases at J, with 8 bases between the two ends. CDR3 in DNA: TGTGCCAGCAGTCGACAGATTGAAGCTTTCTCT. As protein: CASSRQIEAFS.